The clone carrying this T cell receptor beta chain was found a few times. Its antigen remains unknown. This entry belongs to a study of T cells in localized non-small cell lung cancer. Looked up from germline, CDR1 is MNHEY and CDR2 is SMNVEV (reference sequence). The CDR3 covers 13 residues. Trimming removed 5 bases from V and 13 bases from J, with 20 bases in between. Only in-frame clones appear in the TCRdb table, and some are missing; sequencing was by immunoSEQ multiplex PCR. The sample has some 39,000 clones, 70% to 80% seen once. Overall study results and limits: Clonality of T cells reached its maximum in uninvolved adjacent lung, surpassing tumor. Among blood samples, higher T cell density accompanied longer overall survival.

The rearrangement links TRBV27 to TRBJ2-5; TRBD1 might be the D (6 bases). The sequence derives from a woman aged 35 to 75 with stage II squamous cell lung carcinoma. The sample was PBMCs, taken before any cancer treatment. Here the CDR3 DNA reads TGTGCCAGCAGTCCATCGACAGGTGGGGCTCGGTACTTC. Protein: CASSPSTGGARYF.